The sequence of this T cell receptor (beta chain) was determined in a study of cytomegalovirus exposure and HLA in healthy donors (dated 2017 in TCRdb). About the full investigation: An earlier analysis of 550 to 700 of the donors reported 250 to 350 Gb of sequence data and some 120 million unique TCR beta sequences from roughly 180 million T cells. Genome-wide SNP genotypes for about three fifths of the roughly 700 donors were used in a later genetic analysis, which treated that subset as a discovery cohort. An early release covering roughly 600 HLA-typed donors comprised 250 to 350 gigabases of sequencing data and 85 million to 100 million unique TCR sequences. Among about 400 genotyped donors of the cohort, an average of approximately 200,000 unique TCR beta nucleotide sequences was sequenced per donor, of which about 18% were non-productive. Four to six DR-DQ haplotypes were handled as single units for association and clustering, since linkage in the cohort was strong. Typing coverage differed by locus: A, B, C, DRB1 and DQB1 were typed in roughly 620-630 donors, DQA1 in about 510, DPA1 in some 570, and DPB1 in 400 to 480. Every discovery cohort repertoire had been produced on one sequencing platform. The study aimed to test whether cataloging public T cell receptors could reveal signatures of past pathogen exposure. Donor age, sex, ethnicity and CMV serostatus were compiled together with the repertoire data. A separate validation cohort of roughly 130 different subjects was used in addition to the roughly 640-subject first cohort. The study used immunosequencing to profile the T cell repertoires of several hundred subjects and linked those repertoires to cytomegalovirus serostatus. HLA typing included class I and class II loci at four-digit resolution. The later analysis used no new phenotypic data to find candidate immune exposures, relying instead on TCR beta sequences and their occurrence across donors. The genetic ancestry cluster associated with self-reported Caucasian donors included 70% to 85% of the roughly 400 genotyped donors. In a later analysis, previously published TCR beta repertoires from about 640 donors were re-analyzed and high-resolution HLA genotyping was added so that TCR occurrence patterns could be studied. To predict cytomegalovirus infection status, the study combined high-throughput TCR immunosequencing, statistical association of individual TCRs with disease status, and machine learning. An earlier analysis of 587 of the donors used high-throughput TCR beta sequencing to judge whether each TCR beta V gene segment behaved as functional or pseudogenic. Study-wide findings and limitations: According to a later analysis, most CMV-associated TCR beta chains appeared to be HLA-restricted, and the HLA associations seemed to be driven largely by CMV exposure. In both the original and validation cohorts, the classifier was reported to diagnose cytomegalovirus status with high specificity and sensitivity. In vitro tests confirmed that a few of the cytomegalovirus-associated TCR beta chains recognize cytomegalovirus antigens. Only TCR beta chains were sequenced in this cohort, and the absence of alpha or paired-chain data limited detectable features. The study gave a list of around 170 TCR beta chains associated with cytomegalovirus. Sequencing depth was assumed to be roughly uniform across donors in the presence/absence analyses, though that assumption may not hold. A cluster of highly shared sequence variants was judged likely to represent a technical artifact of the sequencing pipeline. According to a later genetic analysis, donors in an Asian-associated ancestry cluster had fewer N-insertions in productive TCRs than the roughly 700-donor mean. Because counts were too low, about 18 rarely observed V segments, including chromosome 9 orphons, were excluded from the earlier analysis of 587 of the donors. In an earlier analysis of some 500 of the donors, most TCR beta V segments were observed in productive rearrangements about 90% or about 30% of the time, broadly matching IMGT annotations. Strong co-occurrence of HLA alleles, especially DR and DQ, made assigning TCR associations to individual alleles difficult. In a later analysis, several top co-occurrence clusters were reported to appear linked to parvovirus B19, influenza, CMV and Epstein-Barr virus. At a false discovery rate of 0.05, a later analysis linked 16,951 TCR beta sequences to specific HLA alleles. Some IMGT-functional V segments, including TRBV6-2 and TRBV6-3, could not be told apart with the 87-base-pair reads, so those segments were excluded. A later analysis found that TCR association rates varied across HLA loci, with DRB1 alleles showing the most associated TCRs and HLA-C alleles the fewest. Across donors, most TCR sequences were observed very rarely, whereas some public TCRs were present in many individuals. Linkage disequilibrium might explain the correlated functional status among segregating V segments, but an unknown experimental factor could not be ruled out. HLA typing was unavailable for some donors at each locus, so association tests used only the typed subset. In a later genetic analysis, a missense DCLRE1C variant was associated with V-gene and J-gene trimming of TCR beta chains, and the association was replicated in an independent cohort. The authors suggested that the approach could potentially be generalized to other disease states and immunological phenotypes. In a later analysis, HLA-associated TCR beta chains were found to be more clonally expanded and to have lower generation probabilities than equally common non-associated chains. A further reported finding was that TCR beta sequences accurately predicted the HLA-A and HLA-B alleles for most subjects in the first cohort. The only immune exposure information available for the cohort was CMV serostatus.

The cohort was made up of 666 healthy bone marrow donors. All cohort members were sampled while nominally healthy, although unrecorded immune exposures were likely present. The donor tested CMV seronegative and was one of the 352 seronegative cohort members. A peripheral blood sample was provided by each donor, and peripheral blood mononuclear cells were used for TCR beta sequencing. The Qiagen DNeasy Blood Extraction Kit was used to extract genomic DNA from the blood cell samples. Taken from cysteine to phenylalanine, the CDR3 has 14 residues. Only the CDR3 DNA is retained, 42 bases long and in frame from the first base. From a lookup of the germline V gene, CDR1 and CDR2 are ENHRY and SYGVKD. V has 3 bases trimmed and J has 3 bases trimmed; junction bases matching no gene number 3. Worth noting for this clone: Its antigen is still unknown. No base quality information exists; no much larger clone differs at one position.

The method was the immunoSEQ multiplex PCR assay. For the multiplex PCR, a mixture combining 60 forward primers for TCR Vbeta segments and 13 reverse primers for TCR Jbeta segments was used. Amplification of the CDR3 region of rearranged TCR beta genes was performed with a multiplex PCR assay on genomic DNA. The Illumina HiSeq System was used to sequence the amplified TCR beta libraries as 87-base-pair reads. For the original study's pipeline: Across the 700 or so repertoires, a later analysis counted 80 million or so unique TCR beta chains, around 11 million of which were shared by at least two donors. Raw reads were error-corrected and collapsed into unique sequences by a nearest-neighbor algorithm in which closely related sequences were merged to remove PCR and sequencing errors. To assign V, D and J gene segments, CDR3 sequences were aligned to IMGT reference sequences. For a sequence to be retained, a match of at least six nucleotides was required to both a V gene segment and a J gene segment. A rearrangement counted as productive if the CDR3 had no stop codons and remained in frame with V and J, and every other rearrangement counted as non-productive. CDR3 was defined according to IMGT convention as the region running from the second conserved V-encoded cysteine to the conserved J-encoded phenylalanine. In an earlier analysis of more than 550 of the donors, sequences lacking an unambiguous match to a single V gene segment were excluded. An earlier analysis of some 610 of the donors called V segments functional above 56.7% productive rearrangements and segregating when the between-donor standard deviation exceeded 5%. To diagnose cytomegalovirus status from the catalog of TCR beta chain sequences, a statistical classification framework was built. In a later analysis, TCR nucleotide sequences were compared against IMGT/GENE-DB human TR gene sequences so that V and J genes could be assigned. The TCRdist pipeline was used in a later analysis to assign CDR3 sequences and most-parsimonious VDJ recombination scenarios. In a later analysis, every TCR beta chain was defined by the combination of its CDR3 amino acid sequence and its V-gene family, and reads without a unique V-gene family were dropped. To address suspected cross-contamination and a sequencing artifact, a later analysis removed under 600 highly shared, low-generation-probability nucleotide sequences. In a later analysis, a clonal expansion index was calculated for each public chain from normalized within-repertoire ranks of inferred template counts. In a later analysis, generation probabilities were computed using a VDJ recombination model fitted to out-of-frame rearrangements, and the results were checked against IGoR. In a later analysis, hypergeometric tests were used to score TCR-TCR, TCR-HLA and TCR-CMV co-occurrence, with a repertoire-size bias correction applied to TCR pairs. A later analysis estimated false discovery rates by permuting HLA or CMV assignments 20 times. In a later analysis, co-occurring TCRs were grouped using DBSCAN, with TCRdist sequence similarity added in when clustering inside HLA-allele-positive subsets. Repertoires with fewer than 30,000 or more than 120,000 public chains, plus five repertoires with anomalous nucleotide sharing, were excluded from co-occurrence clustering. The clones in this table, taken by TCRdb from immuneACCESS, are in-frame only. Not every clone is retained; where verified, under half of the shortfall comes from an unresolved V gene, and the cause of the rest is unknown. V and J calls and clone size are those listed in that table; D and trimming were worked out from the DNA. Within this sample are about 70,000 clones, with approximately 67% of them counted one time only. The ten largest clones represent around 2.7% of the sample.

The specimen sequenced was PBMCs. The chain employs TRBV10-3 and TRBJ2-7; the junction holds 9 bases that match TRBD1. The clonotype was recovered from a man aged 25-45 years in good health and CMV-seronegative. The nucleotides read TGTGCCATCAGTGAAGGGACAGGGTTCTACGAGCAGTACTTC. Protein translation: CAISEGTGFYEQYF.